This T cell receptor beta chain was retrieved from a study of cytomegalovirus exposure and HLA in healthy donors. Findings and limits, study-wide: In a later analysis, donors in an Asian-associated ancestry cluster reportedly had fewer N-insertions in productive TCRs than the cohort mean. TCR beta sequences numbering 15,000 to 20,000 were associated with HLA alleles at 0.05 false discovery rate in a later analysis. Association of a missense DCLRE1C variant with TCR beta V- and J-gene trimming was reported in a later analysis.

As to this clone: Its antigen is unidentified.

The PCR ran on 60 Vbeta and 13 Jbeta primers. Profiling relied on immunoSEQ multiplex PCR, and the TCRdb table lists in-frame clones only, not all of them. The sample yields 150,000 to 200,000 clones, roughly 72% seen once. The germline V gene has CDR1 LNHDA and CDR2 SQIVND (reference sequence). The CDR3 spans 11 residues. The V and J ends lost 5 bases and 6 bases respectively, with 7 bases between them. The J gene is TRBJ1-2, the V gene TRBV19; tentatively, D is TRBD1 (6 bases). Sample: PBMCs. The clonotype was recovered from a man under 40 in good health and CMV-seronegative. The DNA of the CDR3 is TGTGCCAGTAGTGGGGGCAATGGCTACACCTTC. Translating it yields CASSGGNGYTF.